The present entry profiles one T cell receptor beta chain with its context. The method was immunoSEQ multiplex PCR; TCRdb's version includes in-frame clones alone and lacks a portion of them. The repertoire holds tens of thousands of clones, with around 88% as singletons. The CDR3 has 15 amino acids. Trimming removed 3 bases at V and 5 bases at J, with 17 bases between. Germline-derived CDR1 and CDR2 are LNHDA and SQIVND (reference sequence). Specified time point: pretreatment peripheral blood. Patients suffered from locally advanced or metastatic urothelial carcinoma. The source of the sample is a study of PD-L1 blockade in urothelial cancer. Study background: The study recovered a median of around 140,000 T cells per blood sample.

The chain links TRBV19 to TRBJ2-7; D gene ambiguous. The sequences come from PBMCs, collected around atezolizumab (anti-PD-L1) treatment. This clonotype was obtained from a man in his sixties with urothelial cancer. The CDR3: CASSILHGPRNEQYF. DNA of the CDR3: TGTGCCAGTAGTATCCTCCACGGCCCTAGGAACGAGCAGTACTTC.